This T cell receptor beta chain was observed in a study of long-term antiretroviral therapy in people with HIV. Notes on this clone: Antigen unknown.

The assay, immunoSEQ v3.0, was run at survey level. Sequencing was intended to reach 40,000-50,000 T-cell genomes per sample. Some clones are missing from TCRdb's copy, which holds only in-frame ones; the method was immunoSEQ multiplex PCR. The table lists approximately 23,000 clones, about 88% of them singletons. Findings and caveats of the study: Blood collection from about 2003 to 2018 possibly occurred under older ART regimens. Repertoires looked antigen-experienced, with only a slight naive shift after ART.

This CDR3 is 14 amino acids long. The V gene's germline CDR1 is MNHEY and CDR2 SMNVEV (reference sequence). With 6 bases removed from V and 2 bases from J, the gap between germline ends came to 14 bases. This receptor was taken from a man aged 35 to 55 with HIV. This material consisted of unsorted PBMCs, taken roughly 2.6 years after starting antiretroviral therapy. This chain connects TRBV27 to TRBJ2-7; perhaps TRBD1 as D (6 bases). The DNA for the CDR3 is TGTGCCAGCAGGACTGGACAGAGTACCTACGAGCAGTACTTC. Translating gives CASRTGQSTYEQYF.